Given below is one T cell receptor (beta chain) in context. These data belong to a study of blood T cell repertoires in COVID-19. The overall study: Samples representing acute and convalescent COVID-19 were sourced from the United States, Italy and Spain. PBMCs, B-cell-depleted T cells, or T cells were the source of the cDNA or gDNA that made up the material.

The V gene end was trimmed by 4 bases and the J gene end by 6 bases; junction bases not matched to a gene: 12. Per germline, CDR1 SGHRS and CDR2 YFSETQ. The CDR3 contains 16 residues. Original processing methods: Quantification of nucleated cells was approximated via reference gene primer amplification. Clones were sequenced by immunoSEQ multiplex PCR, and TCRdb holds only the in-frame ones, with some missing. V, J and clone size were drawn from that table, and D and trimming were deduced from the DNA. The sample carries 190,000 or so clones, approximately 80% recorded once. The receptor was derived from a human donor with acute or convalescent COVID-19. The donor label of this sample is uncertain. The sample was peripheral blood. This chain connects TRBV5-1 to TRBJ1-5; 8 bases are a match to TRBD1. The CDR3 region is CASSPGAGGAGQPQHF. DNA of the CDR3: TGCGCCAGCAGCCCCGGGGCAGGGGGCGCGGGTCAGCCCCAGCATTTT.